The clone carrying this TCR beta chain was detected ten times or more. Its matching antigen is unknown. An end of the junction does not agree with germline; a read error may underlie this. This entry comes from a study of T cell repertoires in cytomegalovirus infection. Study-level background: TCR beta signatures that were public indicated CMV infection and matching HLA type. Study results and limitations: Cumulative public TCR beta family frequency identified CMV carriers with the relevant HLA.

TCRdb processed the reads anew with MiXCR; each CDR3 protein has one entry. The profile covers under 800,000 distinct CDR3 sequences, with 24% appearing a single time and approximately 8.2% taken by the ten largest. Sequenced input: CD8+ T cells from PBMCs. This TCR derives from a human donor in good health (CMV status not recorded). Some clones in this sample may be carry-over from other donors' samples.

The CDR3, as DNA: TGTGCTAGCAGCTTATCGGCGAACACTGAAGCTTTCTTT. This translates into CASSLSANTEAFF. The chain is built from TRBV7-7 and TRBJ1-1; no definite D call. The germline V gene encodes CDR1 SSHAT and CDR2 FNYEAQ (reference sequence). The CDR3 runs to 13 residues.